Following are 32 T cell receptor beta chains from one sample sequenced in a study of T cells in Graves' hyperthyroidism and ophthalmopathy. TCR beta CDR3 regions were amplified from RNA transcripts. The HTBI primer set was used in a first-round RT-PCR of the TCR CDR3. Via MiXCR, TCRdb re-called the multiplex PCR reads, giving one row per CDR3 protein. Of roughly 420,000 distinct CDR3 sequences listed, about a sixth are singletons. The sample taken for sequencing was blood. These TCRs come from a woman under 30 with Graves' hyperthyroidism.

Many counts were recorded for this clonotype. This chain's CDR3 is CASSPEGGNTEAFF. The CDR3 coding sequence is TGTGCCAGCAGCCCCGAGGGCGGGAACACTGAAGCTTTCTTT. This chain connects TRBV11-2 to TRBJ1-1, with D unresolved. CDR1 is SGHAT, CDR2 FQNNGV, per germline. This CDR3 is 14 amino acids long. Trimming left V 5 bases short and J 1 base short, with 11 bases between.

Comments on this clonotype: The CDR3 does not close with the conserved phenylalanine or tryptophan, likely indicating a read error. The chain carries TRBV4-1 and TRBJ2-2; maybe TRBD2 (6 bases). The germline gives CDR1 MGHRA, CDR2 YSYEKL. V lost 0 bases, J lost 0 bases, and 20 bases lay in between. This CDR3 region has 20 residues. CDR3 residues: CASSQEEGPWRPSNTGELFL. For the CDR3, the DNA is TGCGCCAGCAGCCAAGAGGAGGGACCCTGGCGTCCCTCGAACACCGGGGAGCTGTTTCTT.

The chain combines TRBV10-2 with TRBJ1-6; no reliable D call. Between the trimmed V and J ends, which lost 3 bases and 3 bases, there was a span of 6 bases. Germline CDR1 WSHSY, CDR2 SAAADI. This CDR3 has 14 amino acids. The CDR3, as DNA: TGCGCCAGCAGTGAAACCCACTATAATTCACCCCTCCACTTT. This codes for CASSETHYNSPLHF.

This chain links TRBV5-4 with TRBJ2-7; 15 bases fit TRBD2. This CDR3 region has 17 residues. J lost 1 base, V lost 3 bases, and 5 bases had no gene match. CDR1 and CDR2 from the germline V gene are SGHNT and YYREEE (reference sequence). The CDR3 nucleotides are TGTGCCAGCAGCTACCCGGGACTAGCGGGAGGTTCCTACGAGCAGTACTTC. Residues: CASSYPGLAGGSYEQYF.

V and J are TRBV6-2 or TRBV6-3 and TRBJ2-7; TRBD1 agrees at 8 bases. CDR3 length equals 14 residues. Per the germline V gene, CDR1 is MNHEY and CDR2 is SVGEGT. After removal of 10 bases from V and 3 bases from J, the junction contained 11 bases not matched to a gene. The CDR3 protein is CATLRTGKDYEQYF. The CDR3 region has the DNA TGTGCCACCCTAAGGACAGGGAAAGACTACGAGCAGTACTTC.

The CDR3 DNA follows: TGTGCCAGCTCGGTGACTAGCGGGAGTTACGAGCAGTACTTC. Protein product: CASSVTSGSYEQYF. The chain uses TRBV18 and TRBJ2-7, with 12 bases aligning to TRBD2. With 6 bases clipped from V and 4 bases from J, the junction kept 4 bases outside the gene matches. This CDR3 has 14 residues. Looked up from germline, CDR1 is KGHSH and CDR2 is LQKENI.

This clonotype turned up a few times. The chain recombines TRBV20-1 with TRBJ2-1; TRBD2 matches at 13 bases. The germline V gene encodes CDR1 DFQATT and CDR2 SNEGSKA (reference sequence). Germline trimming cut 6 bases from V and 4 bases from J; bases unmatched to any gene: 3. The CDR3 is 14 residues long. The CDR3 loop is CSAEGLAGYNEQFF. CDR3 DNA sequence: TGCAGTGCGGAGGGACTAGCGGGGTACAATGAGCAGTTCTTC.

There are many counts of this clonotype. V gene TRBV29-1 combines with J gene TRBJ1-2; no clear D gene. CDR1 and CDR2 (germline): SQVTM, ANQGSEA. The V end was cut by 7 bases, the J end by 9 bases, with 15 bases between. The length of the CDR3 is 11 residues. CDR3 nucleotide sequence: TGCAGCGCCGAGGTTGGAGGGCGCTACACCTTC. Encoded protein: CSAEVGGRYTF.

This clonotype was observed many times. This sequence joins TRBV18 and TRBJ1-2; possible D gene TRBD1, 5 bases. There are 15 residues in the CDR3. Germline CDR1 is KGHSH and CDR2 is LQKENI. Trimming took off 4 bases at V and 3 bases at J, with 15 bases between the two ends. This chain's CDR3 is CASSRQMGEDYGYTF. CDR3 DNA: TGTGCCAGCTCACGACAAATGGGGGAGGACTATGGCTACACCTTC.

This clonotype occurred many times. The CDR3 DNA follows: TGCGCCAGCAGTATGACAGAGGTCTATGGCTACACCTTC. Amino acid sequence: CASSMTEVYGYTF. The V call is TRBV5-1, the J call TRBJ1-2; the D gene is possibly TRBD1 (5 bases). CDR3 length equals 13 residues. The ends were cut back, 5 bases at V and 4 bases at J, with 12 bases in the middle. Germline-derived CDR1 and CDR2 are SGHRS and YFSETQ.

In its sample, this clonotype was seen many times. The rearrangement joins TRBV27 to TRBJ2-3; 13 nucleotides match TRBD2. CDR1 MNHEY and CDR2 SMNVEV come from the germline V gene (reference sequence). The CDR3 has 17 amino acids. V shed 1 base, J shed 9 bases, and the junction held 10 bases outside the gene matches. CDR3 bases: TGTGCCAGCAGTTTATATTCCGGGACTAGCGGGGTGAAGACGCAGTATTTT. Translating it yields CASSLYSGTSGVKTQYF.

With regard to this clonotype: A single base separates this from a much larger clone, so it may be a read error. CDR3 sequence (DNA): TGTGCCGGGGGAGGGCCCAGCAGAAACGCCATATATTTT. The encoded protein is CAGGGPSRNAIYF. V gene TRBV28 combines with J gene TRBJ1-3; possible D gene TRBD1, 5 bases. The germline gives CDR1 MDHEN, CDR2 SYDVKM. The length of the CDR3 is 13 residues.

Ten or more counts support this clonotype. The DNA of the CDR3 is TGTGCCATCAGTGAGTCGTACAGTAACTATGGCTACACCTTC. This encodes CAISESYSNYGYTF. The chain has TRBV10-3 and TRBJ1-2; D ambiguous. With 0 bases removed from V and 1 base from J, the gap between germline ends came to 6 bases. CDR3 length: 14 residues. Germline assignment: CDR1 ENHRY and CDR2 SYGVKD.

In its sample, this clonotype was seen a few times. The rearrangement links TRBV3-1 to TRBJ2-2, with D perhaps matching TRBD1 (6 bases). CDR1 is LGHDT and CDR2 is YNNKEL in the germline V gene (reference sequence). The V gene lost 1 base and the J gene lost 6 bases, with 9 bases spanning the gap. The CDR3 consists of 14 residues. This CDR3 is CASSQVGAAGELFF. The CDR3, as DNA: TGTGCCAGCAGCCAAGTGGGGGCGGCCGGGGAGCTGTTTTTT.

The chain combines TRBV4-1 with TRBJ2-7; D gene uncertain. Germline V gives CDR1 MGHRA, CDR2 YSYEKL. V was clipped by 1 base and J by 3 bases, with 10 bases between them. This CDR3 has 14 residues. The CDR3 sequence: CASSQGLPDYEQYF. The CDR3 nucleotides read TGCGCCAGCAGCCAAGGCTTGCCGGACTACGAGCAGTACTTC.

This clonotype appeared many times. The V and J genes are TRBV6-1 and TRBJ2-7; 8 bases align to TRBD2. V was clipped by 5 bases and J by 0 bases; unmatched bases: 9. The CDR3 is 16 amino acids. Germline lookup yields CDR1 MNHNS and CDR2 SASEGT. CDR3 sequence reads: CASSKLAGSGSYEQYF. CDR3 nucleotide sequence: TGTGCCAGCAGTAAGCTAGCGGGCTCCGGCTCCTACGAGCAGTACTTC.

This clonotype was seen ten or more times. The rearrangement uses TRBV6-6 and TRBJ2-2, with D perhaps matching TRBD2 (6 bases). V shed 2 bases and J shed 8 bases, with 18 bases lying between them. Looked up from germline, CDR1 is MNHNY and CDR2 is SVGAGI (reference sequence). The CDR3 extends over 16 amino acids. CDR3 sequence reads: CASSYPRGARGGELFF. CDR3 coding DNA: TGTGCCAGCAGTTACCCCCGCGGGGCTCGAGGAGGGGAGCTGTTTTTT.

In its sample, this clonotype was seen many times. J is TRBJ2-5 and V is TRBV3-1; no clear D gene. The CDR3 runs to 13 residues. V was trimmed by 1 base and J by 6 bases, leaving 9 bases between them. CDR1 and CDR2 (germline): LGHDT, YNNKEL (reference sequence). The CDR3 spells CASSQGVLKTQYF. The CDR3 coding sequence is TGTGCCAGCAGCCAAGGGGTTTTGAAGACCCAGTACTTC.

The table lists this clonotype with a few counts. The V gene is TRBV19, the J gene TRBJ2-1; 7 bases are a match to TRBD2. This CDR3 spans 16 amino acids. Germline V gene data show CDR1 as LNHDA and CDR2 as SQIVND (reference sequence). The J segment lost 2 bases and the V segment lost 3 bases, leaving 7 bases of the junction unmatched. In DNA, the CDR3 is TGTGCCAGTAGTATTTCTAGCGGAAGAGCCTACAATGAGCAGTTCTTC. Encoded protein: CASSISSGRAYNEQFF.

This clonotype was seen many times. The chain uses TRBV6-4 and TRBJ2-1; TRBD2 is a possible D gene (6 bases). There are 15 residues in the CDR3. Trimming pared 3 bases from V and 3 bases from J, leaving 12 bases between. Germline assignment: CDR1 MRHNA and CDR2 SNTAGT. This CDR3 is CASSEEGVDYNEQFF. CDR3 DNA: TGTGCCAGCAGTGAGGAGGGTGTGGACTACAATGAGCAGTTCTTC.

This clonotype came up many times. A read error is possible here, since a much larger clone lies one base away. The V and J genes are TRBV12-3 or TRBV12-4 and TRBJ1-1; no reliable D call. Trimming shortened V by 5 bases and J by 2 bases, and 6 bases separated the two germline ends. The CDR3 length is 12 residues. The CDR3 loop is CASSEVNTEAFF. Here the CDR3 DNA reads TGTGCCAGCAGTGAGGTCAACACTGAAGCTTTCTTT.

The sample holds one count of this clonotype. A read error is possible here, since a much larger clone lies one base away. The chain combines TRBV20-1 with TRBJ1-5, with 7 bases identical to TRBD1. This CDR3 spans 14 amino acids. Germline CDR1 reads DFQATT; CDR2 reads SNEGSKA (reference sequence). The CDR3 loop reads CSARDRGSKQPQHF. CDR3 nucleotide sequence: TGCAGTGCTAGAGACAGGGGGAGCAAACAGCCCCAGCATTTT.

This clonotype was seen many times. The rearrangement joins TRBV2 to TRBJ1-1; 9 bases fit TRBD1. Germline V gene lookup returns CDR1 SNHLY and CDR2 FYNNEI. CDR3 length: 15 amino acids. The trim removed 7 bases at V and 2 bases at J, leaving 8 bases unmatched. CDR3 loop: CASKPDRGPNTEAFF. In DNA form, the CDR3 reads TGTGCCAGCAAACCGGACAGGGGACCAAACACTGAAGCTTTCTTT. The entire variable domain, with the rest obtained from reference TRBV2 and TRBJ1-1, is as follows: EPEVTQTPSHQVTQMGQEVILRCVPISNHLYFYWYRQILGQKVEFLVSFYNNEISEKSEIFDDQFSVERPDGSNFTLKIRSTKLEDSAMYFCASKPDRGPNTEAFFGQGTRLTVV.

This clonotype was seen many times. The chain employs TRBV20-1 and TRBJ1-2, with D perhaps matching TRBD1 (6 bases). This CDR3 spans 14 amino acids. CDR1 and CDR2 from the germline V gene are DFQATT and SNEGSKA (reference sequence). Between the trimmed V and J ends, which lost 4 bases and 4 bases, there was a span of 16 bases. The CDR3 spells CSAISPRQAYGYTF. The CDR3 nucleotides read TGCAGTGCTATCTCCCCCCGACAGGCCTATGGCTACACCTTC.

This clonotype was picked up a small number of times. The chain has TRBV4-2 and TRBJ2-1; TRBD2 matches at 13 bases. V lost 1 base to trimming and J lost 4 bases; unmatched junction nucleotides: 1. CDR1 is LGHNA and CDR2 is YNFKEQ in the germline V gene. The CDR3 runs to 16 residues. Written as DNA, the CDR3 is TGTGCCAGCAGCCAAGGGACTAGCGGGAGTTACAATGAGCAGTTCTTC. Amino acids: CASSQGTSGSYNEQFF.

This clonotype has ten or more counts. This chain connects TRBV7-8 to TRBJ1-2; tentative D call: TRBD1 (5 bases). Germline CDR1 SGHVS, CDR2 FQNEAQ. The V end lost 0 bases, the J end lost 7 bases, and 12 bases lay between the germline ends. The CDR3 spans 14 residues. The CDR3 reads CASSLALSGTGYTF. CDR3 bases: TGTGCCAGCAGCTTAGCCTTGTCGGGGACTGGCTACACCTTC.

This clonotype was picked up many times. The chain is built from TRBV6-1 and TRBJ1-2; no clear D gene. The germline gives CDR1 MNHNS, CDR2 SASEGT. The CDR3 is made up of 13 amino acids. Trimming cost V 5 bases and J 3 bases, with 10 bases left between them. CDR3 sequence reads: CASSYMVDYGYTF. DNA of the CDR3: TGTGCCAGCAGTTACATGGTTGACTATGGCTACACCTTC.

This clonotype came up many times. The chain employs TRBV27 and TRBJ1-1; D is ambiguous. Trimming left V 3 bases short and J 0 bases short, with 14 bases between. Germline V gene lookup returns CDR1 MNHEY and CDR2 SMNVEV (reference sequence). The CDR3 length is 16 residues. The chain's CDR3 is CASSFQAVNMNTEAFF. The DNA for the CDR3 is TGTGCCAGCAGTTTTCAGGCTGTCAATATGAACACTGAAGCTTTCTTT.

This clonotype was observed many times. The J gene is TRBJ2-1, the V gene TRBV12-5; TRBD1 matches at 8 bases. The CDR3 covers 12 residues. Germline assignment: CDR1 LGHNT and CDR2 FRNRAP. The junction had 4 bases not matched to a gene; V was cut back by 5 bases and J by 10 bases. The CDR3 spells CASGTWDREQFF. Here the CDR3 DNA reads TGTGCTAGTGGTACCTGGGACAGGGAGCAGTTCTTC.

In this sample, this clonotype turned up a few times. The CDR3 loop is CASSSEPGQGAQPQHF. In DNA form, the CDR3 reads TGTGCCAGCAGCAGTGAACCGGGACAGGGGGCTCAGCCCCAGCATTTT. The genes are TRBV7-8 and TRBJ1-5; 12 nucleotides match TRBD1. Germline V lookup: CDR1 SGHVS, CDR2 FQNEAQ. The CDR3 loop spans 16 amino acids. The trim removed 5 bases at V and 6 bases at J, leaving 8 bases unmatched.

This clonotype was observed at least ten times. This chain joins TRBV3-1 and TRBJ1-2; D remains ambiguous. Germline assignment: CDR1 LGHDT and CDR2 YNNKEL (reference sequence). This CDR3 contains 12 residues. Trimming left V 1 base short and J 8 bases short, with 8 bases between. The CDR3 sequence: CASSQGGGGYTF. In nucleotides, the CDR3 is TGTGCCAGCAGCCAAGGGGGTGGAGGCTACACCTTC. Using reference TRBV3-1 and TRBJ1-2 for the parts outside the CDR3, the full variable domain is DTAVSQTPKYLVTQMGNDKSIKCEQNLGHDTMYWYKQDSKKFLKIMFSYNNKELIINETVPNRFSPKSPDKAHLNLHINSLELGDSAVYFCASSQGGGGYTFGSGTRLTVV.

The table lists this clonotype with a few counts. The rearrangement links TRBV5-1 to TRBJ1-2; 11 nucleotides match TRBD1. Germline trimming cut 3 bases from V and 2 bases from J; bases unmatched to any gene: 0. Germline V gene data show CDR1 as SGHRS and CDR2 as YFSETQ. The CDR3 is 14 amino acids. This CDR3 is CASSWDRGNYGYTF. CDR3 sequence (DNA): TGCGCCAGCAGCTGGGACAGGGGGAACTATGGCTACACCTTC.